A single sample gave rise to the 6 T cell receptor beta chains below, sequenced in a study of cytomegalovirus exposure and HLA in healthy donors. PCR involved 60 Vbeta and 13 Jbeta primers. Profiling relied on immunoSEQ multiplex PCR, and the TCRdb table lists in-frame clones only, not all of them. Of about 190,000 clones in the sample, around 87% were seen once. Sequencing was carried out using PBMCs. The receptors come from a woman under 30 in good health and CMV-seronegative.

J is TRBJ2-3 and V is TRBV15; TRBD1 matches at 8 bases. The CDR3 consists of 13 residues. Germline V lookup: CDR1 LNHNV, CDR2 YYDKDF (reference sequence). Losses at the gene ends were 0 bases for V and 10 bases for J; bases not matched to a gene: 3. The CDR3 loop reads CATSRETGEAQYF. The CDR3 DNA reads TGTGCCACCAGCAGAGAGACAGGGGAAGCGCAGTATTTT.

This rearrangement joins TRBV13 to TRBJ2-1, with a possible D match to TRBD2 (6 bases). The germline V gene encodes CDR1 PRHDT and CDR2 FYEKMQ (reference sequence). The CDR3 has 15 amino acids. V lost 0 bases and J lost 6, with 12 bases in between. DNA for the CDR3: TGTGCCAGCAGCTTAGGCCTAGGGGAGGTCAATGAGCAGTTCTTC. The encoded protein is CASSLGLGEVNEQFF. Filled out from reference TRBV13 and TRBJ2-1, the complete variable domain reads AAGVIQSPRHLIKEKRETATLKCYPIPRHDTVYWYQQGPGQDPQFLISFYEKMQSDKGSIPDRFSAQQFSDYHSELNMSSLELGDSALYFCASSLGLGEVNEQFFGPGTRLTVL.

The sample holds a few counts of this clone. The chain has TRBV19 and TRBJ2-1, with 9 bases fitting TRBD1. The germline V gene has CDR1 LNHDA and CDR2 SQIVND (reference sequence). J was trimmed by 6 bases and V by 7 bases; bases with no gene match: 7. The CDR3 length is 14 residues. CDR3 loop: CASKGDRDINEQFF. The CDR3 DNA reads TGTGCCAGTAAAGGGGACAGGGACATCAATGAGCAGTTCTTC. Using reference TRBV19 and TRBJ2-1 for the parts outside the CDR3, the full variable domain is DGGITQSPKYLFRKEGQNVTLSCEQNLNHDAMYWYRQDPGQGLRLIYYSQIVNDFQKGDIAEGYSVSREKKESFPLTVTSAQKNPTAFYLCASKGDRDINEQFFGPGTRLTVL.

The chain carries TRBV7-9 and TRBJ2-1, with TRBD2 matching 11 bases. After removal of 4 bases from V and 9 bases from J, the junction contained 8 bases not matched to a gene. Germline values: CDR1 SEHNR, CDR2 FQNEAQ (reference sequence). The CDR3 contains 15 residues. The CDR3 reads CASSSYSGRAVEQFF. DNA for the CDR3: TGTGCCAGCAGCTCCTATAGCGGGAGGGCGGTTGAGCAGTTCTTC. The variable domain in full, with the rest retrieved from reference TRBV7-9 and TRBJ2-1, is DTGVSQNPRHKITKRGQNVTFRCDPISEHNRLYWYRQTLGQGPEFLTYFQNEAQLEKSRLLSDRFSAERPKGSFSTLEIQRTEQGDSAMYLCASSSYSGRAVEQFFGPGTRLTVL.

This rearrangement joins TRBV5-1 to TRBJ2-2; perhaps TRBD2 as D (5 bases). From germline, CDR1 is SGHRS and CDR2 YFSETQ. V gave up 3 bases and J gave up 3 bases, with 6 bases separating them. The CDR3 has 13 amino acids. CDR3 DNA sequence: TGCGCCAGCAGCTCGGGGTACACCGGGGAGCTGTTTTTT. Encoded protein: CASSSGYTGELFF.

The rearrangement links TRBV30 to TRBJ2-1; 7 bases are shared with TRBD2. J was trimmed by 9 bases and V by 5 bases; bases with no gene match: 7. The CDR3 covers 12 residues. CDR1 and CDR2 from the germline V gene are GTSNPN and SVGIG (reference sequence). CDR3 region: CAWGRGEGEQFF. DNA of the CDR3: TGTGCCTGGGGTCGGGGGGAGGGTGAGCAGTTCTTC.